This T cell receptor (beta chain) was sequenced in a study of early T cells in non-severe SARS-CoV-2 infection (dated by TCRdb to the early 2020s). About the study as a whole: Because TCR sequencing was done on bulk RNA from unsorted whole blood, the alpha and beta chains could not be paired.

Library creation used 5' RACE. TCRdb records NextSeq 500 as the sequencer. The TCR library protocol attached unique molecular identifiers to individual cDNA molecules to correct for sequencing error and PCR bias. Sequencing covered both TCR alpha and beta chains, and within each sample the abundances of alpha and beta sequences were tightly co-correlated. Under the source paper's analysis protocol: Decombinator V4 was used to perform V gene, J gene and CDR3 annotation of TCR sequences. Expanded TCRs were defined as changing significantly between any two time points under a Poisson model with p below 0.0001. TCR abundances were normalised to the total number of TCRs sequenced per sample and were expressed as counts per million. MAIT TCRs were defined by TRAV1-2 paired with TRAJ12, TRAJ20 or TRAJ33, and iNKT TCRs by TRAV10 paired with TRAJ18. VDJdb, accessed on 1 November 2021, was searched for TCRs annotated for CMV, EBV and SARS-CoV-2, and TCRs annotated for more than one antigen were excluded. TCRdb passed the public sequencing reads through fastp at Q25 and MiXCR, retaining productive beta sequences. Every distinct CDR3 protein forms one entry, paired with its most common genes and DNA. V and J calls and clone size were set by TCRdb, not the authors. The sample table lists fewer than 30,000 distinct CDR3 sequences, around 5.8% of them with a count of one. The top ten constitute about 34% of the sample.

Inclusive of the bounding cysteine and phenylalanine, the CDR3 is 14 residues long. The sequence is cut down to CDR3 DNA, 42 bases in frame from base 1. The germline V gene supplies CDR1 SGHTA and CDR2 FQGNSA. V and J lose 2 bases and 3 bases, and a span of 11 bases separates them. What the authors observed across the whole study: VDJdb matching was skewed toward anti-spike CD8 responses and likely underestimated virus-specific expansions, missing private and CD4 specificities.

This clonotype was recorded at least ten times. Which antigen it targets is not known. No qualities accompany the bases; no much larger clone lies one base away. This was a case-control study nested in a cohort of healthcare workers in London, UK, who had nasopharyngeal swab PCR tests and blood samples taken every week. Between 23 and 31 March 2020, the week of the UK lockdown, healthcare workers were enrolled and then followed up weekly for as long as 16 weeks. This clonotype was obtained from an adult who was a healthcare worker with PCR-confirmed SARS-CoV-2 infection or an uninfected control (not recorded which). The sequence links TRBV7-2 to TRBJ2-7; a confident D gene designation cannot be given. The specimen comprised whole blood, sampled at baseline. The CDR3 here reads CASSLPDLNYEQYF. The DNA sequence is TGTGCCAGCAGCTTACCGGACCTTAACTACGAGCAGTACTTC.